The rows below give T cell receptor beta chains drawn from one sample of a study of shared clonotypes between healthy human individuals. The method was immunoSEQ multiplex PCR; TCRdb's version includes in-frame clones alone and lacks a portion of them. Of nearly 1 million clones listed, around three quarters are singletons. Sequenced: memory CD4+ T cells sorted from blood. The receptors shown here come from a man younger than 30 in good health. Each CDR3 is given with its conserved first and last residue. Fields, in order: J gene, V gene, D gene, clone size, CDR3 DNA, CDR3 protein. D genes are given only for firm matches. Some rows mark clone size as missing; the rest say once, few, many or name a class of expanded clone.

J gene: TRBJ1-2; V gene: TRBV28; D gene: .; clone size: .; CDR3 DNA: TGTGCCAGCAGTTTAAATCAGGGCGTCTATGGCTACACCTTC; CDR3 protein: CASSLNQGVYGYTF
J gene: TRBJ2-6; V gene: TRBV12-5; D gene: .; clone size: once; CDR3 DNA: TGTGCTAGTGGTCCGGGCTCTAGGGCCAACGTCCTGACTTTC; CDR3 protein: CASGPGSRANVLTF
J gene: TRBJ1-1; V gene: TRBV6-5; D gene: TRBD1; clone size: .; CDR3 DNA: TGTGCCAGCAGTTACATTGGGACAGAAAGGATTAAAGCTTTCTTT; CDR3 protein: CASSYIGTERIKAFF
J gene: TRBJ1-6; V gene: TRBV11-2; D gene: .; clone size: few; CDR3 DNA: TGTGCCAGCAGCTCCGAGAATTCACCCCTCCACTTT; CDR3 protein: CASSSENSPLHF
J gene: TRBJ2-3; V gene: TRBV5-4; D gene: .; clone size: .; CDR3 DNA: TGTGCCAGCAGCCTGGGACCCACCCAGTATTTT; CDR3 protein: CASSLGPTQYF
J gene: TRBJ2-5; V gene: TRBV5-1; D gene: .; clone size: .; CDR3 DNA: TGCGCCAGCAGCCTCCGTGCGGGGAGGCAAGGAGGAGAGACCCAGTACTTC; CDR3 protein: CASSLRAGRQGGETQYF
J gene: TRBJ2-5; V gene: TRBV4-1; D gene: .; clone size: .; CDR3 DNA: TGCGCCAGCAGCCAAGATCGACCCCGGAAGGGACAAGAGACCCAGTACTTC; CDR3 protein: CASSQDRPRKGQETQYF
J gene: TRBJ1-2; V gene: TRBV10-3; D gene: .; clone size: .; CDR3 DNA: TGTGCCATCACCGGAGACAGATCCTATGGCTACACCTTC; CDR3 protein: CAITGDRSYGYTF
J gene: TRBJ2-3; V gene: TRBV5-1; D gene: .; clone size: .; CDR3 DNA: TGCGCCAGCAGCTGGGAAAGATCGGGGACAGATACGCAGTATTTT; CDR3 protein: CASSWERSGTDTQYF
J gene: TRBJ2-5; V gene: TRBV7-9; D gene: .; clone size: .; CDR3 DNA: TGTGCCAGCAGCACGGAAGAAGAGACCCAGTACTTC; CDR3 protein: CASSTEEETQYF
J gene: TRBJ2-5; V gene: TRBV6-6; D gene: TRBD1; clone size: many; CDR3 DNA: TGTGCCAGCAGTTCCTCAGGACAGGGTGCCGAGACCCAGTACTTC; CDR3 protein: CASSSSGQGAETQYF
J gene: TRBJ2-7; V gene: TRBV15; D gene: TRBD1; clone size: once; CDR3 DNA: TGTGCCACCAGCTCACAGGGGTACGCGCAGTACTTC; CDR3 protein: CATSSQGYAQYF
J gene: TRBJ2-3; V gene: TRBV2; D gene: .; clone size: .; CDR3 DNA: TGTGCCAGCAGTCCGGGACTGAGCACAGATACGCAGTATTTT; CDR3 protein: CASSPGLSTDTQYF
J gene: TRBJ1-1; V gene: TRBV7-2; D gene: .; clone size: .; CDR3 DNA: TGTGCCAGCAGCTTATCTTCAGGGCTCACCACTGAAGCTTTCTTT; CDR3 protein: CASSLSSGLTTEAFF
J gene: TRBJ2-4; V gene: TRBV9; D gene: .; clone size: .; CDR3 DNA: TGTGCCAGCAGCCAGACGGGGACAAGGATGGACATTCAGTACTTC; CDR3 protein: CASSQTGTRMDIQYF
J gene: TRBJ2-7; V gene: TRBV5-6; D gene: .; clone size: .; CDR3 DNA: TGTGCCAGCACCACGTTCATGGTAGGGGAGCAGTACTTC; CDR3 protein: CASTTFMVGEQYF
J gene: TRBJ1-5; V gene: TRBV18; D gene: TRBD1; clone size: .; CDR3 DNA: TGTGCCAGCTCACCCGACCGGGACAGGTTAAATCAGCCCCAGCATTTT; CDR3 protein: CASSPDRDRLNQPQHF
J gene: TRBJ2-7; V gene: TRBV7-8; D gene: TRBD1; clone size: few; CDR3 DNA: TGTGCCAGCAGCTCTGGGACAGGGAGCTACGAGCAGTACTTC; CDR3 protein: CASSSGTGSYEQYF
J gene: TRBJ2-7; V gene: TRBV5-1; D gene: TRBD2; clone size: .; CDR3 DNA: TGCGCCAGCAGCTTGGTCCTAGCGGGAGGAACAACCTCCTACGAGCAGTACTTC; CDR3 protein: CASSLVLAGGTTSYEQYF
J gene: TRBJ2-5; V gene: TRBV5-1; D gene: TRBD2; clone size: .; CDR3 DNA: TGCGCCAGCAGCTTGGGGACTAGCGGGAGGGTCCGAGAGACCCAGTACTTC; CDR3 protein: CASSLGTSGRVRETQYF
J gene: TRBJ2-3; V gene: TRBV29-1; D gene: .; clone size: .; CDR3 DNA: TGCAGCGTTGGACTTAACACAGATACGCAGTATTTT; CDR3 protein: CSVGLNTDTQYF
J gene: TRBJ2-3; V gene: TRBV4-3; D gene: TRBD2; clone size: .; CDR3 DNA: TGCGCCAGCAGCCGGGGACTAGCGGGAGGGCCCAGCACAGATACGCAGTATTTT; CDR3 protein: CASSRGLAGGPSTDTQYF
J gene: TRBJ1-2; V gene: TRBV6-1; D gene: .; clone size: .; CDR3 DNA: TGTGCCAGCAGTCCTAATGGTTTGTGGGGCTACACCTTC; CDR3 protein: CASSPNGLWGYTF
J gene: TRBJ1-1; V gene: TRBV5-4; D gene: .; clone size: few; CDR3 DNA: TGTGCCAGCAGCGCAGGCCTTTTGAACACTGAAGCTTTCTTT; CDR3 protein: CASSAGLLNTEAFF
J gene: TRBJ1-5; V gene: TRBV18; D gene: .; clone size: .; CDR3 DNA: TGTGCCAGCTCACCACCGACAGCCGCCGGTGGAGCCCAGCATTTT; CDR3 protein: CASSPPTAAGGAQHF
J gene: TRBJ2-1; V gene: TRBV11-2; D gene: .; clone size: .; CDR3 DNA: TGTGCCAGCAGCTTTTCTCTGACTATCCATGAGCAGTTCTTC; CDR3 protein: CASSFSLTIHEQFF
J gene: TRBJ2-2; V gene: TRBV11-2; D gene: TRBD1; clone size: .; CDR3 DNA: TGTGCCAGCAGCGCCCAGGGGGCGGGCGGGGAGCTGTTTTTT; CDR3 protein: CASSAQGAGGELFF
J gene: TRBJ1-1; V gene: TRBV5-1; D gene: TRBD1; clone size: .; CDR3 DNA: TGCGCCAGCAGCTTGGGACGAACGACAGGGGCGAACACTGAAGCTTTCTTT; CDR3 protein: CASSLGRTTGANTEAFF
J gene: TRBJ2-5; V gene: TRBV7-9; D gene: .; clone size: .; CDR3 DNA: TGTGCCAGCAGCTTAGTCGGGGCGGGCGAGACCCAGTACTTC; CDR3 protein: CASSLVGAGETQYF
J gene: TRBJ2-7; V gene: TRBV7-6; D gene: TRBD1; clone size: .; CDR3 DNA: TGTGCCAGCAGCCTTAACAGGGGAACCTACGAGCAGTACTTC; CDR3 protein: CASSLNRGTYEQYF
J gene: TRBJ2-7; V gene: TRBV7-8; D gene: TRBD2; clone size: .; CDR3 DNA: TGTGCCAGCAGCTTAGATCGGACTAGCGGCCACGAGCAGTACTTC; CDR3 protein: CASSLDRTSGHEQYF
J gene: TRBJ1-6; V gene: TRBV6-5; D gene: .; clone size: .; CDR3 DNA: TGTGCCAGCATGAGGGACGGAAATAATTCACCCCTCCACTTT; CDR3 protein: CASMRDGNNSPLHF
J gene: TRBJ2-7; V gene: TRBV7-6; D gene: TRBD2; clone size: .; CDR3 DNA: TGTGCCAGCAGCTCAAATAGCGGGGGTACCTACGAGCAGTACTTC; CDR3 protein: CASSSNSGGTYEQYF